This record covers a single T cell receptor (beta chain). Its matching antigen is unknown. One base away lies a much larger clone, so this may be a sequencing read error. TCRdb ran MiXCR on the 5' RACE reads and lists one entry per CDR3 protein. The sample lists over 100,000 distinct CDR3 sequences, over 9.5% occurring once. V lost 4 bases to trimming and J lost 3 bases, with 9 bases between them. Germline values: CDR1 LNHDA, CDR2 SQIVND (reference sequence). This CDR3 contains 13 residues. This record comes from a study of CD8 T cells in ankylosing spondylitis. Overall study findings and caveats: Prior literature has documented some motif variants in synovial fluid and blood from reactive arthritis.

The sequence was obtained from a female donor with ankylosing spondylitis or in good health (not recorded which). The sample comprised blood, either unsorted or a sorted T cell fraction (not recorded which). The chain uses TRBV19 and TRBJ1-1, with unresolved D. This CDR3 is CASSRLRYTEAFF. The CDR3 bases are TGTGCCAGTAGTAGGTTACGATACACTGAAGCTTTCTTT. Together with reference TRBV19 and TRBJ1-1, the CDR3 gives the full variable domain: DGGITQSPKYLFRKEGQNVTLSCEQNLNHDAMYWYRQDPGQGLRLIYYSQIVNDFQKGDIAEGYSVSREKKESFPLTVTSAQKNPTAFYLCASSRLRYTEAFFGQGTRLTVV.